This is a list of T cell receptor beta chains from one sample in a study of liver allograft versus peripheral blood T cells. TCRdb called the reads again in MiXCR, with one record for every CDR3 protein. The table records roughly 1,800 distinct CDR3 sequences, more than 15% of them present only once. The source of these receptors is a human patient who had a liver transplant. The graft donor may account for some of the T cells. Both conserved end residues are part of each CDR3. A D gene is named only where the DNA matches it firmly. Clone size, where shown, is once, few, many, or a class for clones that have expanded.

cdr3_aa | cdr3_nt | d_call | clone_size | v_call | cdr3_length | j_call
CASRRDLEKLFF | TGTGCCAGCAGGCGGGATTTGGAAAAACTGTTTTTT | - | medium-sized | TRBV6-1 | 12 | TRBJ1-4
CASTPRAGSTGELFF | TGTGCCAGCACCCCCAGAGCGGGGAGCACCGGGGAGCTGTTTTTT | TRBD2 | - | TRBV5-6 | 15 | TRBJ2-2
CASAEAQDGYEQYF | TGTGCCAGCGCCGAAGCCCAGGACGGGTACGAGCAGTACTTC | - | medium-sized | TRBV6-1 | 14 | TRBJ2-7
CASSPSNEQFF | TGTGCCAGCAGCCCGTCCAATGAGCAGTTCTTC | - | few | TRBV3-2 | 11 | TRBJ2-1
CASSDRTDYTQYF | TGTGCCAGCAGCGATCGGACGGACTATACGCAGTATTTT | - | - | TRBV5-4 | 13 | TRBJ2-3
CASSPWTSGGGDNEQFF | TGTGCCAGCTCACCATGGACTAGCGGAGGGGGTGACAATGAGCAGTTCTTC | TRBD2 | large | TRBV18 | 17 | TRBJ2-1
CASRVTGVYEQYF | TGTGCCAGCAGAGTCACAGGGGTATACGAGCAGTACTTC | TRBD1 | few | TRBV2 | 13 | TRBJ2-7
CSAEAGGGGYEQFF | TGCAGTGCTGAGGCTGGCGGGGGCGGCTATGAGCAGTTCTTC | - | medium-sized | TRBV20-1 | 14 | TRBJ2-1
CASSESGATNEKLFF | TGTGCCAGCAGTGAATCGGGAGCAACTAATGAAAAACTGTTTTTT | - | large | TRBV25-1 | 15 | TRBJ1-4
CSAREGRTYGYTF | TGCAGTGCTAGAGAGGGCAGAACCTATGGCTACACCTTC | - | medium-sized | TRBV20-1 | 13 | TRBJ1-2
CASSQDGAGGAADTQYF | TGTGCCAGCAGCCAAGATGGAGCGGGGGGGGCGGCAGATACGCAGTATTTT | TRBD2 | - | TRBV3-1 | 17 | TRBJ2-3
CASSYGQGNFVNTEAFF | TGTGCCAGCAGTTACGGGCAGGGGAATTTTGTGAACACTGAAGCTTTCTTT | - | few | TRBV6-5 | 17 | TRBJ1-1
CASRLSGGPLDTQYF | TGTGCCAGCAGACTTAGCGGGGGGCCCCTAGATACGCAGTATTTT | TRBD2 | few | TRBV13 | 15 | TRBJ2-3
CASSLGGGNTEAFF | TGTGCCAGCAGTTTAGGGGGGGGAAACACTGAAGCTTTCTTT | - | medium-sized | TRBV12-3/TRBV12-4 | 14 | TRBJ1-1
CASRSGTGSGEQYF | TGTGCCAGCAGGTCCGGGACAGGTTCTGGTGAGCAGTACTTC | TRBD1 | medium-sized | TRBV6-5 | 14 | TRBJ2-7
CASRPWTSGATDTQYF | TGTGCCAGCAGACCCTGGACTAGCGGGGCCACAGATACGCAGTATTTT | TRBD2 | medium-sized | TRBV28 | 16 | TRBJ2-3
CASSSPGQHYEQYF | TGTGCCAGCAGCTCACCGGGACAACACTACGAGCAGTACTTC | - | medium-sized | TRBV7-2 | 14 | TRBJ2-7
CASSETGGVYEQYF | TGTGCCAGCAGCGAGACGGGGGGAGTCTACGAGCAGTACTTC | TRBD2 | medium-sized | TRBV7-9 | 14 | TRBJ2-7
CATSRANQETQYF | TGTGCCACTTCACGGGCTAACCAAGAGACCCAGTACTTC | - | medium-sized | TRBV6-5 | 13 | TRBJ2-5
CASNLLGAAQGEQYF | TGTGCCAGCAACCTACTGGGGGCAGCCCAGGGGGAGCAGTACTTC | - | few | TRBV2 | 15 | TRBJ2-7
CASSLRRTAFSGNTIYF | TGTGCCAGCAGCCTTCGCCGGACAGCCTTCTCTGGAAACACCATATATTTT | - | medium-sized | TRBV3-1 | 17 | TRBJ1-3
CASSLNYGYTF | TGTGCCAGCAGTCTTAACTATGGCTACACCTTC | - | medium-sized | TRBV25-1 | 11 | TRBJ1-2
CASSEMSGRAGEQYF | TGTGCCAGCAGTGAAATGAGCGGGAGGGCCGGCGAGCAGTACTTC | TRBD2 | large | TRBV6-1 | 15 | TRBJ2-7
CSVASGGAWTQYF | TGCAGCGTCGCTAGCGGGGGGGCTTGGACGCAGTATTTT | TRBD2 | medium-sized | TRBV29-1 | 13 | TRBJ2-3
CASSPGTGGARQFF | TGTGCCAGCAGCCCAGGGACAGGGGGGGCGCGGCAGTTCTTC | TRBD1 | few | TRBV7-2 | 14 | TRBJ2-1
CASSRAQSYNEQFF | TGTGCCAGCAGCCGTGCTCAGTCCTACAATGAGCAGTTCTTC | - | medium-sized | TRBV7-2 | 14 | TRBJ2-1
CASSVGAGSYGYTF | TGTGCCAGCAGCGTAGGGGCAGGGTCTTATGGCTACACCTTC | - | large | TRBV9 | 14 | TRBJ1-2
CASSFRVGTSGGLYNEQFF | TGTGCCAGCAGCTTCCGCGTCGGGACTAGCGGGGGCCTTTACAATGAGCAGTTCTTC | TRBD2 | few | TRBV11-2 | 19 | TRBJ2-1
CASSGQGNYGYTF | TGTGCCAGCAGCGGGCAGGGGAACTATGGCTACACCTTC | - | - | TRBV9 | 13 | TRBJ1-2
CSVDGGTLTEAFF | TGCAGCGTTGACGGGGGAACTTTGACTGAAGCTTTCTTT | - | medium-sized | TRBV29-1 | 13 | TRBJ1-1
CASSMLKGARDTGELFF | TGTGCCAGTAGTATGTTGAAGGGGGCTCGGGACACCGGGGAGCTGTTTTTT | TRBD1 | medium-sized | TRBV19 | 17 | TRBJ2-2
CASSTRQGGGYTF | TGTGCCAGCAGCACGCGACAGGGGGGAGGCTACACCTTC | TRBD1 | medium-sized | TRBV7-2 | 13 | TRBJ1-2
CASSPPGVSEAFW | TGTGCCAGCAGTCCCCCCGGGGTGAGTGAAGCTTTCTGG | - | - | TRBV6-6 | 13 | TRBJ1-1
CASRTGQSNEKLFF | TGTGCCAGCAGGACGGGACAATCTAATGAAAAACTGTTTTTT | - | large | TRBV27 | 14 | TRBJ1-4
CASSSNEGFWNEKLFF | TGTGCCAGCAGCTCGAATGAGGGCTTCTGGAATGAAAAACTGTTTTTT | - | large | TRBV12-3/TRBV12-4 | 16 | TRBJ1-4
CAWSGKDTIYF | TGTGCCTGGAGTGGGAAGGACACCATATATTTT | - | medium-sized | TRBV30 | 11 | TRBJ1-3
CASSLWDRIQETQYF | TGTGCCAGCAGCTTGTGGGACAGGATACAAGAGACCCAGTACTTC | TRBD1 | medium-sized | TRBV7-9 | 15 | TRBJ2-5
CSVAGDSNQPQHF | TGCAGCGTTGCGGGGGATAGCAATCAGCCCCAGCATTTT | - | large | TRBV29-1 | 13 | TRBJ1-5
CASSWGGSDSPLHF | TGTGCCAGCAGCTGGGGCGGTTCGGATTCACCCCTCCACTTT | - | large | TRBV6-1 | 14 | TRBJ1-6
CASSQGAPNQPQHF | TGTGCCAGCAGCCAAGGGGCCCCCAATCAGCCCCAGCATTTT | - | few | TRBV3-1 | 14 | TRBJ1-5
CASSRQETQYF | TGTGCCAGCTCGCGCCAAGAGACCCAGTACTTC | - | - | TRBV18 | 11 | TRBJ2-5
CASSPVEGNTGELFF | TGTGCCAGCAGCCCGGTCGAGGGGAACACCGGGGAGCTGTTTTTT | - | few | TRBV12-3/TRBV12-4 | 15 | TRBJ2-2
CASSLKQNYGYTF | TGTGCCAGCAGCTTAAAACAGAACTATGGCTACACCTTC | - | medium-sized | TRBV5-6 | 13 | TRBJ1-2
CATSRTGDTEAFF | TGTGCCACCAGTCGCACAGGGGACACTGAAGCTTTCTTT | TRBD1 | medium-sized | TRBV24-1 | 13 | TRBJ1-1
CASSEETGGTDTQYF | TGTGCCAGCAGTGAAGAGACGGGGGGCACAGATACGCAGTATTTT | - | medium-sized | TRBV6-1 | 15 | TRBJ2-3
CASSLGQGYGYTF | TGTGCCAGCAGTTTGGGTCAGGGCTATGGCTACACCTTC | - | large | TRBV12-3/TRBV12-4 | 13 | TRBJ1-2
CASSLGEKLFF | TGTGCCAGCAGTTTGGGAGAAAAACTGTTTTTT | - | medium-sized | TRBV28 | 11 | TRBJ1-4
CASSLISEQFF | TGTGCCAGCAGCTTAATTAGTGAGCAGTTCTTC | - | medium-sized | TRBV7-2 | 11 | TRBJ2-1